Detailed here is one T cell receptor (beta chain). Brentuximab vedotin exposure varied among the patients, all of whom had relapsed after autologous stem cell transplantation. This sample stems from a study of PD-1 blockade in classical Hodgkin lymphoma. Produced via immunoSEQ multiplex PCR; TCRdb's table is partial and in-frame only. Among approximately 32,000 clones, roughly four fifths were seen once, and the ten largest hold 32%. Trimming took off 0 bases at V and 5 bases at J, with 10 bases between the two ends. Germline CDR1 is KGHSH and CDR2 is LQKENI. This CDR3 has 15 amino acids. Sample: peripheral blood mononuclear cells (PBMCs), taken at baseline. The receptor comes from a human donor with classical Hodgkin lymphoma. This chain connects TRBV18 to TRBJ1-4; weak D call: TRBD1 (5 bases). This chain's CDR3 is CASSPPDRRNEKLFF. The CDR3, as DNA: TGTGCCAGCTCACCACCTGACAGAAGGAATGAAAAACTGTTTTTT. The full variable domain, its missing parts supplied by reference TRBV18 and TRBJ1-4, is NAGVMQNPRHLVRRRGQEARLRCSPMKGHSHVYWYRQLPEEGLKFMVYLQKENIIDESGMPKERFSAEFPKEGPSILRIQQVVRGDSAAYFCASSPPDRRNEKLFFGSGTQLSVL.